Presented here are 19 T cell receptor beta chains from one specimen sequenced in a study of blood T cell repertoires in COVID-19 (dated by TCRdb to 2020 to 2021). Libraries were built with the immunoSEQ multiplex PCR assay. TCRdb retrieved this table from immuneACCESS and kept in-frame rearrangements only. Not all clones are present; in checked studies, unresolved V genes account for under half, and no reason is known for the remainder. Across this sample there are around 240,000 clones, with around 93% seen only once. The ten biggest clones cover 1.2% of the sample. The sample was PBMCs or T cells enriched from blood (not recorded which). The receptor set was obtained from a human donor in a cohort exposed to, infected with or recovered from COVID-19 (not recorded which). The donor label of this sample is uncertain.

The rearrangement links TRBV15 to TRBJ1-4, with 9 bases that match TRBD1. The CDR3 is 16 residues long. V shed 4 bases, J shed 6 bases, and the junction held 9 bases outside the gene matches. Germline V gives CDR1 LNHNV, CDR2 YYDKDF (reference sequence). CDR3 residues: CATSNIVGQGHEKLFF. CDR3 nucleotides: TGTGCCACCAGCAACATAGTCGGACAGGGGCATGAAAAACTGTTTTTT.

Written as DNA, the CDR3 is TGTGCCAGTAGTATAGATAAGCGGCCCCAGCATTTT. Its translation: CASSIDKRPQHF. The rearrangement joins TRBV19 to TRBJ1-5; D is unresolved. V dropped 0 bases and J dropped 9 bases, with 6 bases sitting between them. In germline, CDR1 is LNHDA, CDR2 SQIVND (reference sequence). This CDR3 is built from 12 residues.

This clone was seen only once. The CDR3 nucleotides are TGTGCCAGCAGCCCTTCCTACGAGCAGTACTTC. It is translated as CASSPSYEQYF. V and J are TRBV7-9 and TRBJ2-7, with D hard to call. Germline CDR1 is SEHNR and CDR2 is FQNEAQ (reference sequence). V was shortened by 5 bases and J by 1 base, with 3 bases between the two germline ends. CDR3 size: 11 residues.

This chain connects TRBV12-5 to TRBJ1-5, with 7 bases matching TRBD1. V trimming: 3 bases; J trimming: 6 bases; junction bases outside the gene matches: 11. The V gene's germline CDR1 is LGHNT and CDR2 FRNRAP. The CDR3 sequence is 16 residues long. Here the CDR3 DNA reads TGTGCTAGTGGTTTTGGGACAGCTCGTCCTCTTCAGCCCCAGCATTTT. Translating it yields CASGFGTARPLQPQHF.

This clone was found a few times. The V gene is TRBV3-1 (or the pseudogene TRBV3-2), the J gene TRBJ2-7, with D unclear. Germline V gives CDR1 LGHDT, CDR2 YNNKEL (reference sequence). CDR3 length: 15 amino acids. V gave up 1 base and J gave up 2 bases, with 12 bases separating them. CDR3 sequence reads: CASSQGAGNTYEQYF. For the CDR3, the DNA is TGTGCCAGCAGCCAAGGGGCAGGAAACACCTACGAGCAGTACTTC.

This clone was recorded once. The chain has TRBV2 and TRBJ1-3; D might be TRBD1 (6 bases). Germline V gives CDR1 SNHLY, CDR2 FYNNEI. The CDR3 totals 14 residues. V was pared by 3 bases and J by 3 bases, with 9 bases between. CDR3 DNA sequence: TGTGCCAGCAGTGACGCCAGGGGTGGAAACACCATATATTTT. This codes for CASSDARGGNTIYF.

The rearrangement uses TRBV29-1 and TRBJ2-1; tentatively, D is TRBD2 (6 bases). This CDR3 comprises 12 residues. Trimming pared 6 bases from V and 5 bases from J, leaving 11 bases between. Per germline, CDR1 SQVTM and CDR2 ANQGSEA. The DNA of the CDR3 is TGCAGCGTGGGACGCGGGAACAATGAGCAGTTCTTC. Translated: CSVGRGNNEQFF.

This clone was picked up one time. This rearrangement joins TRBV5-1 to TRBJ2-1, with 8 bases identical to TRBD1. V shed 0 bases, J shed 9 bases, and the junction held 5 bases outside the gene matches. This CDR3 region has 14 residues. Germline assignment: CDR1 SGHRS and CDR2 YFSETQ. The CDR3 sequence is CASSLEQGASEQFF. The CDR3 DNA sequence: TGCGCCAGCAGCTTGGAGCAGGGGGCGAGTGAGCAGTTCTTC.

The chain uses TRBV30 and TRBJ2-3, with TRBD1 identical over 7 bases. In germline, CDR1 is GTSNPN, CDR2 SVGIG (reference sequence). The length of the CDR3 is 15 residues. The V segment lost 5 bases and the J segment 4 bases; nucleotides outside the gene matches: 12. CDR3 loop: CAWEIGTVGPDTQYF. For the CDR3, the DNA is TGTGCCTGGGAGATAGGGACAGTAGGGCCAGATACGCAGTATTTT.

The CDR3: CASRSRSTEAFF. In DNA form, the CDR3 reads TGTGCCAGCAGATCTAGGAGCACTGAAGCTTTCTTT. This chain joins TRBV12-3 or TRBV12-4 and TRBJ1-1; D uncertain. This CDR3 is built from 12 residues. The V and J ends lost 6 bases and 4 bases respectively, with 9 bases between them.

The chain carries TRBV7-2 and TRBJ1-4, with 9 bases lining up with TRBD1. Germline loops: CDR1 SGHTA, CDR2 FQGNSA. Trimming took 5 bases from V and 2 from J; bases not matched to a gene: 3. There are 15 residues in the CDR3. The DNA of the CDR3 is TGTGCCAGCAGCGCCGACAGGGGGACTAATGAAAAACTGTTTTTT. Translation gives CASSADRGTNEKLFF.

The V gene is TRBV5-4, the J gene TRBJ2-3; TRBD2 matches 10 bases. CDR3 length: 17 amino acids. Trimming took 2 bases from V and 1 from J; bases not matched to a gene: 7. CDR1 is SGHNT and CDR2 is YYREEE in the germline V gene (reference sequence). Here the CDR3 DNA reads TGTGCCAGCAGCTTCAAAGCGGGGGGGGTAGGCACAGATACGCAGTATTTT. Translating gives CASSFKAGGVGTDTQYF.

The chain joins TRBV5-1 to TRBJ1-2; 7 positions agree with TRBD1. Germline CDR1 SGHRS, CDR2 YFSETQ. This CDR3 spans 15 amino acids. V trimming: 1 base; J trimming: 4 bases; junction bases outside the gene matches: 7. CDR3 nucleotide sequence: TGCGCCAGCAGCTTGAAAGGGCCAGGGGGCTATGGCTACACCTTC. Translating gives CASSLKGPGGYGYTF.

The rearrangement uses TRBV12-5 and TRBJ2-5; 9 positions match TRBD2. The CDR3 is made up of 16 amino acids. Unmatched junction bases numbered 6, after V lost 1 base and J lost 3 bases. Germline V gene lookup returns CDR1 LGHNT and CDR2 FRNRAP. CDR3 residues: CASGLGLAVLKETQYF. The CDR3 nucleotides read TGTGCTAGTGGTTTGGGACTAGCGGTCCTCAAAGAGACCCAGTACTTC.

The gene calls are TRBV5-5 and TRBJ1-3; maybe TRBD1 (6 bases). Germline V CDR1 and CDR2: SGHKS, YYEKEE (reference sequence). The CDR3 runs 15 residues. Trimming stripped 4 bases from V and 1 base from J, with 12 bases between. As DNA, the CDR3 is TGTGCCAGCAGCGTGGAGGGGGATTCTGGAAACACCATATATTTT. This translates into CASSVEGDSGNTIYF.

The V call is TRBV2, the J call TRBJ2-7; 10 bases agree with TRBD1. Per the germline V gene, CDR1 is SNHLY and CDR2 is FYNNEI. The CDR3 extends over 14 amino acids. Trimming removed 5 bases from V and 4 bases from J; junction bases left unmatched: 5. CDR3 DNA sequence: TGTGCCAGCAGTTTCGGGACAGGGGAGTACGAGCAGTACTTC. Translation gives CASSFGTGEYEQYF.

The chain joins TRBV5-4 to TRBJ1-1; TRBD1 might be the D (5 bases). The CDR3 is 13 residues long. Germline CDR1 is SGHNT and CDR2 is YYREEE (reference sequence). V lost 0 bases to trimming and J lost 6 bases, with 9 bases between them. The CDR3 is CASSLAGVPEAFF. The CDR3 nucleotides read TGTGCCAGCAGCTTGGCGGGGGTTCCTGAAGCTTTCTTT.

The rearrangement uses TRBV19 and TRBJ2-7, with 9 positions matching TRBD2. The CDR3 is made up of 12 amino acids. Germline CDR1 reads LNHDA; CDR2 reads SQIVND (reference sequence). CDR3 sequence reads: CASTSGSYEQYF. CDR3 coding DNA: TGTGCTTCGACTAGCGGCTCCTACGAGCAGTACTTC.

V usage is TRBV19 and J usage is TRBJ1-5, with TRBD1 as a possible D gene (6 bases). Germline CDR1 is LNHDA and CDR2 is SQIVND (reference sequence). This CDR3 contains 13 residues. Trimming stripped 6 bases from V and 5 bases from J, with 11 bases between. The CDR3 DNA is TGTGCCAGTAGGATGACAGGAGATCAGCCCCAGCATTTT. It encodes CASRMTGDQPQHF.